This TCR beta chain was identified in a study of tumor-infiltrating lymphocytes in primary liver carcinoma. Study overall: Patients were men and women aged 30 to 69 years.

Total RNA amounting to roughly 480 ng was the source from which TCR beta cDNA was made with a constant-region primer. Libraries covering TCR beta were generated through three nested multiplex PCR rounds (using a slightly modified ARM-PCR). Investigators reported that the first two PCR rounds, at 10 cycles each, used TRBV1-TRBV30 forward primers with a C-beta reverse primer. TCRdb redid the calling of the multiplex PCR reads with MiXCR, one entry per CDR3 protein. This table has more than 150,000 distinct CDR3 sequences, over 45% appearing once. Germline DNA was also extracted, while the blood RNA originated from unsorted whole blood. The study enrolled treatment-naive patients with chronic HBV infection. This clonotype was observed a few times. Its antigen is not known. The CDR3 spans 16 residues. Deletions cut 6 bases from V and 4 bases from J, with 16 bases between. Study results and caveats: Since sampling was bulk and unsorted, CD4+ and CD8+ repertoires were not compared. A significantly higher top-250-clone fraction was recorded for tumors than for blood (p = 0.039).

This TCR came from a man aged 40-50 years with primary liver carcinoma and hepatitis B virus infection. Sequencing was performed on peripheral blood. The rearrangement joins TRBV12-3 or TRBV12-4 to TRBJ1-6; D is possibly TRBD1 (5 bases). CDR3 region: CASSRGTEPYNSPLHF. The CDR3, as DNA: TGTGCCAGCAGCCGAGGGACGGAACCATATAATTCACCCCTCCACTTT.